Each of the 8 T cell receptor beta chains below was sequenced from the same sample in a study of blood T cell repertoires in COVID-19. Some clones are missing from TCRdb's copy, which holds only in-frame ones; the method was immunoSEQ multiplex PCR. The table shows some 120,000 clones, with about 92% occurring only once. Material for sequencing was peripheral blood. The receptor source for this set is a middle-aged man with active COVID-19.

This clone has only one observation. The chain has TRBV9 and TRBJ2-4, with D possibly TRBD2 on 6 matching bases. Looked up from germline, CDR1 is SGDLS and CDR2 is YYNGEE. The CDR3 is 13 amino acids. The V and J ends lost 3 bases and 8 bases respectively, with 12 bases between them. The CDR3 nucleotides are TGTGCCAGCAGCGCGGCTAGCGATTACATTCAGTACTTC. Encoded protein: CASSAASDYIQYF.

The chain is built from TRBV19 and TRBJ2-5; 9 bases fit TRBD2. This CDR3 has 15 residues. CDR1 and CDR2 (germline): LNHDA, SQIVND (reference sequence). Unmatched junction bases numbered 4, after V lost 4 bases and J lost 1 base. The CDR3 sequence is CASSKGRGGQETQYF. The DNA for the CDR3 is TGTGCCAGTAGTAAGGGGCGGGGGGGCCAAGAGACCCAGTACTTC.

The V gene is TRBV11-3, the J gene TRBJ2-1; TRBD2 matches 9 bases. The CDR3 contains 16 residues. Germline CDR1 reads SGHNT; CDR2 reads YENEEA. Unmatched junction bases numbered 3, after V lost 1 base and J lost 2 bases. The CDR3 spells CASSLGGGRAYNEQFF. In nucleotides, the CDR3 is TGTGCCAGCAGCTTAGGTGGCGGGAGGGCCTACAATGAGCAGTTCTTC.

The chain has TRBV27 and TRBJ2-3; TRBD2 matches 8 bases. Germline V CDR1 and CDR2: MNHEY, SMNVEV (reference sequence). CDR3 length equals 13 residues. With V trimmed by 6 bases and J by 8 bases, 7 bases remained unmatched. The CDR3 DNA reads as TGTGCCAGCAGGGGGACTAGAAAACCTACGCAGTATTTT. Translating it yields CASRGTRKPTQYF.

The chain links TRBV20-1 to TRBJ2-3, with 9 nucleotides matching TRBD2. Germline CDR1 and CDR2: DFQATT and SNEGSKA (reference sequence). V lost 3 bases and J lost 3; bases outside the gene matches: 4. The CDR3 consists of 14 residues. CDR3 in amino acids: CSASGAGGTDTQYF. The CDR3, as DNA: TGCAGTGCTAGTGGGGCGGGGGGGACAGATACGCAGTATTTT.

The CDR3 protein is CASSSPTGRGDTEAFF. CDR3 coding DNA: TGTGCCAGCAGTTCCCCGACCGGCCGCGGAGATACTGAAGCTTTCTTT. The V call is TRBV6-6, the J call TRBJ1-1; D not resolved. Trimming left V 4 bases short and J 5 bases short, with 20 bases between. The CDR3 is 16 residues long. In germline, CDR1 is MNHNY, CDR2 SVGAGI (reference sequence).

The chain couples TRBV27 to TRBJ2-2; D uncertain. Trimming cost V 5 bases and J 4 bases, with 20 bases left between them. The CDR3 runs 17 residues. The germline V gene encodes CDR1 MNHEY and CDR2 SMNVEV (reference sequence). In DNA form, the CDR3 reads TGTGCCAGCAGTCCCTTGGGCGACGTGTCGCGCACCGGGGAGCTGTTTTTT. It is translated as CASSPLGDVSRTGELFF.

This clone occurred once. The chain combines TRBV6-2 or TRBV6-3 with TRBJ2-7; 9 bases match TRBD1. Germline assignment: CDR1 MNHEY and CDR2 SVGEGT. V lost 2 bases to trimming and J lost 6 bases; unmatched junction nucleotides: 11. The CDR3 is 16 amino acids. The CDR3 spells CASSYGLTGGRVEQYV. The CDR3 DNA reads as TGTGCCAGCAGTTACGGGTTGACAGGGGGACGGGTCGAGCAGTACGTC.